The clone carrying this TCR beta chain was seen many times. V lost 8 bases and J 2 bases, leaving 13 bases between the germline ends. Germline-derived CDR1 and CDR2 are MDHEN and SYDVKM. This CDR3 spans 13 amino acids. This sample stems from a study of T cells in Graves' hyperthyroidism and ophthalmopathy. Researchers amplified the TCR beta CDR3 regions from RNA transcripts. With the HTBI primer set, the TCR CDR3 went through a first round of RT-PCR. MiXCR, run by TCRdb on the multiplex PCR reads, gives a single entry per CDR3 protein. The sample comprises a few hundred thousand distinct CDR3 sequences, around 14% of which are singletons, and less than 35% rests with the top ten.

V gene TRBV28 combines with J gene TRBJ2-7; D is unclear. This receptor was identified in a woman aged 25 to 45 with Graves' hyperthyroidism. The sample consisted of blood. In DNA, the CDR3 is TGTGCCAGCGGCCTACACCTCACCTACGAGCAGTACTTC. It yields the protein CASGLHLTYEQYF.